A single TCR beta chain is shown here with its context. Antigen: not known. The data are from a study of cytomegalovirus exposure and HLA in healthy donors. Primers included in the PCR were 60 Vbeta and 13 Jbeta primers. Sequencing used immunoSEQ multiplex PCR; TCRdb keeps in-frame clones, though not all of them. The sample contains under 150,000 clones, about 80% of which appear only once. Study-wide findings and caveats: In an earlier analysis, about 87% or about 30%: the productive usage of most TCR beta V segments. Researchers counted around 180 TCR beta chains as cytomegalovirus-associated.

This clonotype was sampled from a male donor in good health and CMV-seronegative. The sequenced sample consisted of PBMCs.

The CDR3, as DNA: TGTGCCAGCAGCGCAAGAATTTGGAGGGGTGTATATGGCTACACCTTC. Its protein product is CASSARIWRGVYGYTF. This chain joins TRBV7-9 and TRBJ1-2; tentatively, D is TRBD1 (5 bases). The length of the CDR3 is 16 residues. Per germline, CDR1 SEHNR and CDR2 FQNEAQ (reference sequence). Between the trimmed V and J ends, which lost 5 bases and 5 bases, there was a span of 21 bases.